This T cell receptor beta chain was sequenced during a study of post-analysis software for immune sequencing data. As for the study in general: The courses of disease that were included comprised relapsing-remitting, secondary progressive and progressive-relapsing multiple sclerosis. Study findings and constraints: Clustering by F measure revealed strong co-clustering among samples prepared together in one batch. Included in a set of a handful of TRBV segments more frequent in patients than controls were TRBV5-6, TRBV5-1 and TRBV20-1.

This clonotype was counted only a few times. Its antigen is not known. This CDR3 has 15 residues. Trimming took 2 bases from V and 6 from J, leaving 13 bases between them. Germline CDR1 and CDR2: MNHNY and SVGAGI (reference sequence). Unique molecular identifiers were built into the TCR beta cDNA libraries. TCRdb redid the calling of the PCR reads with MiXCR, one entry per CDR3 protein. The sample lists approximately 730,000 distinct CDR3 sequences; roughly 30% were seen once. The sample was blood. This TCR was recovered from a girl aged 10 to 17 with multiple sclerosis. This chain links TRBV6-6 with TRBJ1-4; D is uncertain. The CDR3 coding sequence is TGTGCCAGCAGTTACCCGGGAGGAGGAGATGAAAAACTGTTTTTT. Its translation: CASSYPGGGDEKLFF.